Listed below are T cell receptor beta chains from one sample, sequenced in a study of blood T cell repertoires in COVID-19. This table comes from immunoSEQ multiplex PCR, and its TCRdb copy is limited to in-frame clones, with some not included. Found here are over 250,000 clones, 75% to 90% of them singletons; the top ten hold 2% to 3%. Sequenced: PBMCs or T cells enriched from blood (not recorded which). These TCRs come from a woman under 30 who had recovered from COVID-19. Each CDR3 is given with its conserved first and last residue.

cdr3_length,v_call,j_call,cdr3_aa
16,TRBV6-5,TRBJ1-6,CASSYLLGGRGSPLHF
18,TRBV15,TRBJ2-2,CATSRDKPDRPNTGELFF
17,TRBV5-1,TRBJ2-3,CASSLDMTGGSTDTQYF
14,TRBV27,TRBJ1-6,CASRPGSGNSPLHF
15,TRBV5-1,TRBJ1-4,CASSLAGTPGEKLFF
15,TRBV28,TRBJ2-7,CASSSSSRGWGEQYF
12,TRBV28,TRBJ2-1,CASSLTGVEQFF
13,TRBV6-5,TRBJ2-1,CASSPEGYNEQFF
13,TRBV5-6,TRBJ1-2,CASSLVATTGNTF
16,TRBV10-2,TRBJ2-3,CASRITGADPTDTQYF
15,TRBV6-1,TRBJ2-3,CASSESGASTDTQYF
14,TRBV7-2,TRBJ1-2,CASRLGGSPYGYTF
15,TRBV6-4,TRBJ2-1,CASSPHAEAGQPQFF
14,TRBV5-4,TRBJ2-1,CASTSGSSYNEQFF
16,TRBV25-1,TRBJ1-5,CASSAETGGFSQPQHF
16,TRBV9,TRBJ2-5,CASSVTSGGTGETQYF
13,TRBV15,TRBJ1-6,CATRGIINSPLHF
14,TRBV6-5,TRBJ2-2,CASSGLAEHGELFF
18,TRBV7-3,TRBJ2-3,CASSLIGGARSSTDTQYF
15,TRBV27,TRBJ1-5,CASSLLAGGDQPQHF
14,TRBV9,TRBJ2-1,CASSVVGQRNEQFF
15,TRBV5-1,TRBJ1-1,CASSPRPGMYTEAFF
16,TRBV6-6,TRBJ2-2,CASSPGRHPNTGELFF
14,TRBV30,TRBJ1-4,CAWNEGALGEKLFF
18,TRBV5-6,TRBJ1-1,CASSPKAAGHFLNTEAFF
16,TRBV5-1,TRBJ1-1,CASSLASRVTRTEAFF
14,TRBV4-2,TRBJ1-1,CASNRGGGNTEAFF
15,TRBV18,TRBJ1-3,CASSPPPGPGNTIYF
14,TRBV18,TRBJ2-5,CASSPGGGRETQYF
16,TRBV6-5,TRBJ2-6,CASSYSGSSGANVLTF
17,TRBV15,TRBJ2-7,CATSTGQAGGRFNEQYF
14,TRBV6-1,TRBJ1-2,CASSEFQTAYGYTF
16,TRBV29-1,TRBJ1-3,CSGRGGQHHSGNTIYF
16,TRBV9,TRBJ1-1,CASSEGDRGLNTEAFF
15,TRBV9,TRBJ2-3,CASSEEVGSTDTQYF
18,TRBV15,TRBJ1-3,CATSRRLGQWSSGNTIYF
15,TRBV5-6,TRBJ2-2,CASSYRVRKTGELFF
13,TRBV7-8,TRBJ1-2,CASSLQYLYGYTF
15,TRBV19,TRBJ2-1,CASSRGQGGYNEQFF
15,TRBV19,TRBJ1-2,CASSIGEGTYYGYTF
13,TRBV19,TRBJ1-2,CASSIFENYGYTF
13,TRBV28,TRBJ1-1,CASSLGPNTEAFF
14,TRBV2,TRBJ1-1,CASSVNSGQLEAFF
13,TRBV5-1,TRBJ2-1,CASSWPAGDEQFF
14,TRBV15,TRBJ2-7,CATSHGLTPYEQYF
16,TRBV4-1,TRBJ1-4,CASSQDQGATNEKLFF